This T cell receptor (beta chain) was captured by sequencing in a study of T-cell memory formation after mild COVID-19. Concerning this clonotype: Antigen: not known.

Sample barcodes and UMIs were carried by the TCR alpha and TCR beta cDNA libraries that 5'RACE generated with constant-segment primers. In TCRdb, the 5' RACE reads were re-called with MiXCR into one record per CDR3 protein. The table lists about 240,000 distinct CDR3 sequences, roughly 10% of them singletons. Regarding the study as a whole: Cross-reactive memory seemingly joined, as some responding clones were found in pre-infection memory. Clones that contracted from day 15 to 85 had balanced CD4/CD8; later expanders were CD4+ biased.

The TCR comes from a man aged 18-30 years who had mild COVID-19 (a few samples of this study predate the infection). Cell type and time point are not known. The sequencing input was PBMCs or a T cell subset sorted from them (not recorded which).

In DNA, the CDR3 is TGCGCCAGCAGCTTCAATAGCGGGGGGACCGGGGAGCTGTTTTTT. This translates into CASSFNSGGTGELFF. This chain links TRBV5-1 with TRBJ2-2, with 10 bases fitting TRBD2. The germline V gene encodes CDR1 SGHRS and CDR2 YFSETQ. V lost 2 bases and J lost 5; bases outside the gene matches: 3. The CDR3 is made up of 15 amino acids.